A selection of T cell receptor beta chains follows, all from one sample in a study of blood T cells in healthy people across ages. TCRdb passed the 5' RACE reads through MiXCR, listing each CDR3 protein once. The sample contains 800,000 to 950,000 distinct CDR3 sequences, 45% to 50% of which appear only once. Specimen: blood. The source is a man aged 25-40 years in good health. CDR3s include the opening cysteine and the closing phenylalanine or tryptophan. Fields, in order: CDR3 DNA, CDR3 protein, D gene, V gene, clone size, J gene. A D gene is named only where the DNA matches it firmly. Clone sizes are given selectively: once, few, many, or a class where the clone is expanded.

CDR3 DNA: TGTGCCAGCAGTTTCGGACAGGGTCCATATAGCAATCAGCCCCAGCATTTT
CDR3 protein: CASSFGQGPYSNQPQHF
D gene: TRBD1
V gene: TRBV12-3/TRBV12-4
clone size: few
J gene: TRBJ1-5

CDR3 DNA: TGTGCCACCAGCACTGAGGCAGCGGGGGACCCCTACAATGAGCAGTTCTTC
CDR3 protein: CATSTEAAGDPYNEQFF
D gene: TRBD2
V gene: TRBV15
clone size: .
J gene: TRBJ2-1

CDR3 DNA: TGTGCCAGCAGCGGGCTTGGAGGGATACAAGAGACCCAGTACTTC
CDR3 protein: CASSGLGGIQETQYF
D gene: .
V gene: TRBV9
clone size: few
J gene: TRBJ2-5

CDR3 DNA: TGTGCCAGTAGAGGGGTGCAAGAGACCCAGTACTTC
CDR3 protein: CASRGVQETQYF
D gene: .
V gene: TRBV19
clone size: .
J gene: TRBJ2-5

CDR3 DNA: TGTGCCAGCAAGACTAGCGGGGGCTTGGTCGGAGATACGCAGTATTTT
CDR3 protein: CASKTSGGLVGDTQYF
D gene: TRBD2
V gene: TRBV10-3
clone size: .
J gene: TRBJ2-3

CDR3 DNA: TGCAGTGCCGAAACAGGGGGCACCCAAGAGACCCAGTACTTC
CDR3 protein: CSAETGGTQETQYF
D gene: TRBD1
V gene: TRBV20-1
clone size: .
J gene: TRBJ2-5

CDR3 DNA: TGTGCCAGCAGCTTGGACAGGGGGGCAGATACGCAGTATTTT
CDR3 protein: CASSLDRGADTQYF
D gene: TRBD1
V gene: TRBV7-6
clone size: many
J gene: TRBJ2-3

CDR3 DNA: TGTGCCAGCAGGCGGTACGACAGAGCCTCTGGAAACACCATATATTTT
CDR3 protein: CASRRYDRASGNTIYF
D gene: .
V gene: TRBV7-4
clone size: .
J gene: TRBJ1-3

CDR3 DNA: TGTGCCAGCAGCTTGGCTACAGTGGGCTATGGCTACACCTTC
CDR3 protein: CASSLATVGYGYTF
D gene: .
V gene: TRBV5-8
clone size: .
J gene: TRBJ1-2

CDR3 DNA: TGCGCCAGCAGCCAAGAACTCAACTTTGCAGCGGAGCAGTTCTTC
CDR3 protein: CASSQELNFAAEQFF
D gene: .
V gene: TRBV4-1
clone size: many
J gene: TRBJ2-1

CDR3 DNA: TGTGCCAGCAGCTCACCTATTCGACAGGGGCGTATCAATCCGGAGGAGACCCAGTTCTTC
CDR3 protein: CASSSPIRQGRINPEETQFF
D gene: TRBD1
V gene: TRBV28
clone size: .
J gene: TRBJ2-1

CDR3 DNA: TGTGCCAGCAGTTACGGGACAGAGACCGGGGAGCTGTTTTTT
CDR3 protein: CASSYGTETGELFF
D gene: TRBD1
V gene: TRBV6-5
clone size: .
J gene: TRBJ2-2